The entry below describes one TCR beta chain. The antigen remains undetermined. This CDR3 has 13 residues. Germline loops: CDR1 LNHNV, CDR2 YYDKDF (reference sequence). With 0 bases clipped from V and 11 bases from J, the junction kept 6 bases outside the gene matches. This sample is drawn from a study of cytomegalovirus exposure and HLA in healthy donors. The overall study: Findings of an earlier analysis included roughly 110 million unique TCR beta sequences from roughly 180 million T cells.

Study-wide results and limits: Presence/absence analyses rested on an assumption that sequencing depth was roughly uniform across donors. In vitro, three CMV-associated chains proved specific for CMV antigens.

The PCR contained 60 Vbeta and 13 Jbeta primers. Using immunoSEQ multiplex PCR, the repertoire was profiled, and TCRdb retains in-frame clones only, with some absent. There are about 120,000 clones in the sample; 78% occur only once, and roughly 10% lies in the top ten. The J gene is TRBJ2-5, the V gene TRBV15; 7 bases match TRBD2. The TCR comes from a man aged 30 to 39 in good health and CMV-seropositive. Sequenced: PBMCs. CDR3 in DNA: TGTGCCACCAGCAGAGATCAAGGGAGGGAGCAGTACTTC. Residues: CATSRDQGREQYF.